These 17 T cell receptor beta chains came from one sample sequenced in a study of radiation and T cells in renal cell carcinoma. Sample time point: baseline pretreatment blood. Indicated treatment: 15 Gy SBRT to primary tumor, nephrectomy 4 weeks later. Produced via immunoSEQ multiplex PCR; TCRdb's table is partial and in-frame only. The top ten clones hold around 37% of a sample with about 22,000 clones, more than 75% of them seen once. The sequencing here drew on blood, taken from a patient whose treatment included radiotherapy and nephrectomy. Source of these receptors: a man in his fifties or sixties with renal cell carcinoma.

This rearrangement joins TRBV5-1 to TRBJ2-2; TRBD2 matches at 9 bases. The CDR3 extends over 16 amino acids. V lost 2 bases and J lost 5; bases outside the gene matches: 7. The germline CDR1 and CDR2 sequences are SGHRS and YFSETQ. The CDR3 loop reads CASSLGPAGGTGELFF. DNA of the CDR3: TGCGCCAGCAGCTTAGGGCCAGCGGGAGGAACCGGGGAGCTGTTTTTT.

In regard to this clone: At the DNA level, this CDR3 is encoded by other sequences in the same sample as well. The chain links TRBV18 to TRBJ2-5; D is uncertain. V was pared by 3 bases and J by 2 bases, with 10 bases between. The CDR3 sequence is 14 residues long. Germline V gene sequence: CDR1 KGHSH, CDR2 LQKENI. The DNA for the CDR3 is TGTGCCAGCTCACCCCTAAGAACTCAAGAGACCCAGTACTTC. Translation gives CASSPLRTQETQYF.

This clone was found once. This chain links TRBV6-6 with TRBJ1-5; tentative D call: TRBD1 (6 bases). The CDR3 runs to 13 residues. Germline CDR1 MNHNY, CDR2 SVGAGI (reference sequence). The V and J ends lost 11 bases and 0 bases respectively, with 11 bases between them. CDR3 sequence: CAGTSYSNQPQHF. The CDR3 nucleotides read TGTGCCGGGACAAGTTATAGCAATCAGCCCCAGCATTTT.

The rearrangement links TRBV4-3 to TRBJ2-7; 7 bases map to TRBD2. CDR3 length: 14 amino acids. Trimming took 4 bases from V and 4 from J; bases not matched to a gene: 7. CDR1 is LGHNA and CDR2 is YSLEER in the germline V gene. CDR3 residues: CASSRRAGGYEQYF. CDR3 sequence (DNA): TGCGCCAGCAGCCGAAGAGCCGGGGGGTACGAGCAGTACTTC.

The genes are TRBV4-1 and TRBJ2-3; perhaps TRBD2 as D (6 bases). The ends were cut back, 2 bases at V and 8 bases at J, with 8 bases in the middle. There are 12 residues in the CDR3. Germline V CDR1 and CDR2: MGHRA, YSYEKL. The CDR3 sequence: CASSQLGGTQYF. The CDR3 region has the DNA TGCGCCAGCAGCCAACTGGGGGGTACGCAGTATTTT.

The chain is built from TRBV20-1 and TRBJ2-7; D is unclear. The germline V and J ends were trimmed by 7 bases and 0 bases, with 7 bases remaining between them. The CDR3 extends over 11 amino acids. Germline CDR1 is DFQATT and CDR2 is SNEGSKA (reference sequence). CDR3 residues: CSGTDSYEQYF. The CDR3 DNA sequence: TGCAGTGGGACGGACTCCTACGAGCAGTACTTC.

The rearrangement links TRBV25-1 to TRBJ1-6; the D gene is possibly TRBD1 (5 bases). V was trimmed by 4 bases and J by 5 bases, leaving 12 bases between them. This CDR3 region has 15 residues. CDR1 MGHDK and CDR2 SYGVNS come from the germline V gene. The CDR3 is CASSVFGRDNSPLHF. Here the CDR3 DNA reads TGTGCCAGCAGTGTTTTCGGCAGGGATAATTCACCCCTCCACTTT.

The rearrangement uses TRBV19 and TRBJ1-1; 7 positions agree with TRBD1. This CDR3 region has 13 residues. Unmatched junction bases numbered 5, after V lost 5 bases and J lost 5 bases. Germline CDR1 and CDR2: LNHDA and SQIVND (reference sequence). CDR3 DNA sequence: TGTGCCAGTAGTGTGACAGGGAGGACTGAAGCTTTCTTT. Amino acid sequence: CASSVTGRTEAFF.

The chain uses TRBV4-2 and TRBJ2-6; 8 positions match TRBD1. This CDR3 spans 19 amino acids. In germline, CDR1 is LGHNA, CDR2 YNFKEQ. V was pared by 1 base and J by 1 base, with 9 bases of the junction left unmatched. In nucleotides, the CDR3 is TGTGCCAGCAGCCAAGCAAGGTACAGGGGGGCTTCTGGGGCCAACGTCCTGACTTTC. It yields the protein CASSQARYRGASGANVLTF.

The sample holds one count of this clone. This chain joins TRBV5-1 and TRBJ1-3, with D possibly TRBD1 on 5 matching bases. V lost 0 bases and J lost 4, with 8 bases in between. The CDR3 contains 14 residues. Germline CDR1 is SGHRS and CDR2 is YFSETQ. The CDR3 is CASSLDRQGNTIYF. The CDR3 DNA reads as TGCGCCAGCAGCTTGGACAGGCAAGGAAACACCATATATTTT.

The J gene is TRBJ2-5, the V gene TRBV5-4; TRBD2 might be the D (6 bases). Per germline, CDR1 SGHNT and CDR2 YYREEE (reference sequence). The CDR3 has 13 residues. The ends were cut back, 2 bases at V and 5 bases at J, with 10 bases in the middle. DNA for the CDR3: TGTGCCAGCAGCTTCGGAGGGCTGGAGACCCAGTACTTC. This translates into CASSFGGLETQYF.

The chain is built from TRBV6-5 and TRBJ2-2; 8 bases map to TRBD2. The CDR3 has 14 amino acids. V dropped 8 bases and J dropped 4; count of bases not matched to a gene: 6. CDR1 is MNHEY, CDR2 SVGAGI, per germline. The CDR3 protein is CASLNRGGTGELFF. DNA of the CDR3: TGTGCCAGCCTAAACCGGGGGGGCACCGGGGAGCTGTTTTTT.

The rearrangement uses TRBV7-9 and TRBJ2-1; D might be TRBD2 (5 bases). The V gene's germline CDR1 is SEHNR and CDR2 FQNEAQ (reference sequence). The CDR3 has 14 residues. V shed 9 bases and J shed 5 bases, with 17 bases lying between them. The CDR3 DNA sequence: TGTGCCAGTATAGGCGGAGTGGGAGACAATGAGCAGTTCTTC. This codes for CASIGGVGDNEQFF.

In DNA form, the CDR3 reads TGTGCCAGCAGCTTAAATTCAGGGGTCAACTATGGCTACACCTTC. Translation gives CASSLNSGVNYGYTF. The chain is built from TRBV7-9 and TRBJ1-2; D is possibly TRBD1 (6 bases). The CDR3 loop spans 15 amino acids. Looked up from germline, CDR1 is SEHNR and CDR2 is FQNEAQ (reference sequence). The V and J ends lost 2 bases and 2 bases respectively, with 12 bases between them.

This clone was picked up one time. The rearrangement links TRBV30 to TRBJ1-1; D call uncertain. V was pared by 3 bases and J by 6 bases, with 14 bases between. The CDR3 totals 13 residues. Germline loops: CDR1 GTSNPN, CDR2 SVGIG (reference sequence). The CDR3 is CAWSLQVGAEAFF. In DNA, the CDR3 is TGTGCCTGGAGCCTGCAGGTCGGCGCTGAAGCTTTCTTT.

This clone was recorded once. The rearrangement joins TRBV29-1 to TRBJ2-3; 7 bases map to TRBD2. CDR3 length: 14 amino acids. V lost 5 bases and J lost 3; bases outside the gene matches: 8. In germline, CDR1 is SQVTM, CDR2 ANQGSEA. CDR3 sequence (DNA): TGCAGCGTTTGGTACGGGGAGGGAACAGATACGCAGTATTTT. Translated: CSVWYGEGTDTQYF.

The chain joins TRBV5-1 to TRBJ1-4; a possible D gene is TRBD1 (5 bases). The CDR3 length is 14 residues. CDR1 and CDR2 (germline): SGHRS, YFSETQ. V was pared by 2 bases and J by 5 bases, with 10 bases between. The CDR3 region is CASSFLQANEKLFF. The CDR3 DNA reads TGCGCCAGCAGCTTCTTACAGGCCAATGAAAAACTGTTTTTT.